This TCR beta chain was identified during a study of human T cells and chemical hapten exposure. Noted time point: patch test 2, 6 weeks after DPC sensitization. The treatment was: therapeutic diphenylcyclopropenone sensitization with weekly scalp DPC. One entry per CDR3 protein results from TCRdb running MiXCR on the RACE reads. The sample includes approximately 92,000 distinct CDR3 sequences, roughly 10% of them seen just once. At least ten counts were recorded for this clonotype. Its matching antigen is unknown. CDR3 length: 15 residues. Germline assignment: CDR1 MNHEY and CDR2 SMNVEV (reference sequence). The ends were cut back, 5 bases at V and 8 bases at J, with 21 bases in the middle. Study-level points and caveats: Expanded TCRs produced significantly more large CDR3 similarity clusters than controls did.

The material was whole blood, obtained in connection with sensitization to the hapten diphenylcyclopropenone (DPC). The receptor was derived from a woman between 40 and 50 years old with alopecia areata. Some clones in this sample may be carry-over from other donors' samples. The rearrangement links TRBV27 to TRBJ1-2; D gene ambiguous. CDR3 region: CASSASPSGRPGYTF. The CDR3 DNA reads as TGTGCCAGCAGTGCCTCCCCGTCAGGCCGACCGGGCTACACCTTC.